The text below deals with one TCR beta chain. As yet, its antigen is unknown. The sample comes from a study of cytomegalovirus exposure and HLA in healthy donors. Study-wide results and limits: In an earlier analysis, most TCR beta V segments were productive about 87% or about 30% of the time. A later analysis found TCR association rates differed by HLA locus, highest for DRB1 and lowest for HLA-C. Reports described diagnosis of cytomegalovirus status by the classifier as highly specific and sensitive.

Per the germline V gene, CDR1 is KGHSH and CDR2 is LQKENI. V lost 3 bases to trimming and J lost 0 bases, with 20 bases between them. The CDR3 has 18 residues. Researchers ran the PCR with 60 Vbeta and 13 Jbeta primers. Assay: immunoSEQ multiplex PCR; the TCRdb copy retains only in-frame clones and omits some. There are about 70,000 clones in the sample, with roughly 1.7% held by the top ten. Sequencing was performed on PBMCs. The sequence was collected from a woman between 25 and 40 years old in good health and CMV-seronegative. V is TRBV18 and J is TRBJ1-1; D gene unclear. The DNA for the CDR3 is TGTGCCAGCTCACCCGGGAAAGCCAGGCTTTCCATGAACACTGAAGCTTTCTTT. It specifies CASSPGKARLSMNTEAFF.